This T cell receptor (beta chain) is from a study of T cells in Graves' hyperthyroidism and ophthalmopathy. This clonotype was picked up many times. Its target is not known. The CDR3 is 15 residues long. The V gene's germline CDR1 is SQVTM and CDR2 ANQGSEA. V was trimmed by 8 bases and J by 0 bases, leaving 19 bases between them. The TCR beta CDR3 regions underwent amplification using RNA transcripts as the source. HTBI primers were the set used in a first-round RT-PCR of the TCR CDR3. TCRdb itself ran the multiplex PCR reads through MiXCR, one entry per CDR3 protein. The table lists hundreds of thousands of distinct CDR3 sequences, roughly 40% of them singletons. Study-level findings and limits: Separating ophthalmopathy from stable hyperthyroidism was achieved by a 13 V-J model.

Specimen: blood. The rearrangement uses TRBV29-1 and TRBJ1-2; TRBD1 might be the D (5 bases). The sequence was obtained from a man aged 18 to 29 with Graves' hyperthyroidism. The CDR3 sequence is CSIPGGDGANYGYTF. CDR3 sequence (DNA): TGCAGCATACCGGGGGGGGATGGAGCTAACTATGGCTACACCTTC.